This entry describes one T cell receptor (beta chain). This clone was seen only a few times. Its cognate antigen has yet to be identified. Within one base of it there is no much larger clone, and no base qualities were kept. Other DNA sequences in the same sample also yield this CDR3. This sample stems from a study of beta chain features in type 1 diabetes listed by TCRdb under 2018. With regard to the full study: Patients and healthy donors did not differ in mean age, gender distribution, total cell number or subset yield. A total of 100 million to 110 million sorted cells were examined across all samples, and a strong correlation was observed between cell number per subset and RNA yield. In the study, TCRB repertoires of sorted circulating CD4+ T cell subsets from recently diagnosed type 1 diabetes patients were compared with those of matched healthy donors. Regulatory and stem cell-like memory subsets were obtained from only 8 patients and about 8 healthy donors, while naive and central memory subsets were obtained from all 30 or so donors.

CDR1 and CDR2 are drawn from the germline V gene: SGDLS, YYNGEE. The CDR3 numbers 13 residues from cysteine through phenylalanine. This entry keeps only the CDR3 DNA: 39 bases, framed from base 1. V loses 0 bases, J loses 0 bases, and the germline ends lie 3 bases apart. The entire isolated RNA was reverse transcribed using the High Capacity cDNA Reverse Transcription Kit, and thus expressed TCRB transcripts were sequenced. Deep immunoSEQ sequencing was performed on naive, central memory and regulatory T cell samples, with an average of around 3.5 million total reads per sample. Sorted cells were lysed in RLT buffer, and RNA was extracted using DNase-treated RNeasy Micro or Mini kits according to cell number. Each cell subset was processed on its own to prevent cross-contamination, while patient and healthy donor samples were processed together. Using the immunoSEQ multiplex PCR, TCRB sequences were amplified from cDNA into 87-bp fragments spanning the CDR3 region. The amplicons were sequenced using the Illumina HiSeq platform. On the authors' methods: Synthetic template baselines were used to correct PCR bias computationally, reads within Hamming distance 2 were collapsed, and singletons that could not be merged were discarded. Reads were aligned to IMGT to assign V, D and J genes, CDR3 length, and insertions or deletions at six rearrangement sites. Within each subset, clonotype counts were normalized to sorted cell number, and only after that were true diversity and Gini coefficients computed with the tcR R package. Repertoire sharing was quantified using the overlap coefficient calculated on TCRB nucleotide sequences. As a proxy for the pre-selection repertoire, out-of-frame TCRB sequences from naive cells were analyzed. The table was pulled from immuneACCESS by TCRdb, which kept in-frame rearrangements only. Such tables lose some clones; where checked, under half of the loss comes from unresolved V genes, and the rest has no known cause. V and J calls and clone size are copied from that table; D and trimming were computed from the DNA. This sample has fewer than 550,000 clones in its table, and more than 9.5% of those were observed once. The ten largest clones represent 0.045% to 0.05% of the sample.

The research as a whole found: A moderate but significant shortening of TCRB CDR3 length was observed in type 1 diabetes patients in all four CD4+ subsets. Because the HLA sub-analyses included only small numbers of individuals, any influence of HLA type on TCRB rearrangement was left unresolved. Because cDNA was sequenced instead of genomic DNA, highly expressing activated cells could be over-represented, though the groups showed no difference in activation or CD3 levels. Patients with type 1 diabetes made fewer insertions and deleted more nucleotides at VDJ recombination sites, implying thymic rearrangement abnormalities. Naive, central memory and regulatory TCRB repertoires appeared to be more similar among patients than among healthy donors. PCR may preferentially amplify shorter templates, but because patient and control samples were amplified and corrected together, any resulting skew would affect both groups equally.

Each donor gave one peripheral blood draw, averaging approximately 120 mL, which was collected into heparinised tubes. Naive, central memory, regulatory and stem cell-like memory CD4+ T cells were sorted on a BD FACSAria II using a panel including CD45RO, CCR7, CD25, CD127, CD95 and CD27. All sorted populations exceeded 95% purity. PBMCs were separated immediately by Lymphoprep density gradient centrifugation and were stained directly, without being cultured. Samples were stained and sorted in pairs, with one healthy donor and one patient per experiment, so that batch effects were minimized. The TCR comes from a woman younger than 35 in good health. What was sequenced was naive CD4+ T cells from blood. Per the publication, the cell subset or site label means: true naive CD4+ T cells. The chain links TRBV9 with TRBJ1-1; a confident D gene designation cannot be given. Here the CDR3 is given as CASSVAVNTEAFF. In nucleotides, the sequence is TGTGCCAGCAGCGTAGCGGTGAACACTGAAGCTTTCTTT.